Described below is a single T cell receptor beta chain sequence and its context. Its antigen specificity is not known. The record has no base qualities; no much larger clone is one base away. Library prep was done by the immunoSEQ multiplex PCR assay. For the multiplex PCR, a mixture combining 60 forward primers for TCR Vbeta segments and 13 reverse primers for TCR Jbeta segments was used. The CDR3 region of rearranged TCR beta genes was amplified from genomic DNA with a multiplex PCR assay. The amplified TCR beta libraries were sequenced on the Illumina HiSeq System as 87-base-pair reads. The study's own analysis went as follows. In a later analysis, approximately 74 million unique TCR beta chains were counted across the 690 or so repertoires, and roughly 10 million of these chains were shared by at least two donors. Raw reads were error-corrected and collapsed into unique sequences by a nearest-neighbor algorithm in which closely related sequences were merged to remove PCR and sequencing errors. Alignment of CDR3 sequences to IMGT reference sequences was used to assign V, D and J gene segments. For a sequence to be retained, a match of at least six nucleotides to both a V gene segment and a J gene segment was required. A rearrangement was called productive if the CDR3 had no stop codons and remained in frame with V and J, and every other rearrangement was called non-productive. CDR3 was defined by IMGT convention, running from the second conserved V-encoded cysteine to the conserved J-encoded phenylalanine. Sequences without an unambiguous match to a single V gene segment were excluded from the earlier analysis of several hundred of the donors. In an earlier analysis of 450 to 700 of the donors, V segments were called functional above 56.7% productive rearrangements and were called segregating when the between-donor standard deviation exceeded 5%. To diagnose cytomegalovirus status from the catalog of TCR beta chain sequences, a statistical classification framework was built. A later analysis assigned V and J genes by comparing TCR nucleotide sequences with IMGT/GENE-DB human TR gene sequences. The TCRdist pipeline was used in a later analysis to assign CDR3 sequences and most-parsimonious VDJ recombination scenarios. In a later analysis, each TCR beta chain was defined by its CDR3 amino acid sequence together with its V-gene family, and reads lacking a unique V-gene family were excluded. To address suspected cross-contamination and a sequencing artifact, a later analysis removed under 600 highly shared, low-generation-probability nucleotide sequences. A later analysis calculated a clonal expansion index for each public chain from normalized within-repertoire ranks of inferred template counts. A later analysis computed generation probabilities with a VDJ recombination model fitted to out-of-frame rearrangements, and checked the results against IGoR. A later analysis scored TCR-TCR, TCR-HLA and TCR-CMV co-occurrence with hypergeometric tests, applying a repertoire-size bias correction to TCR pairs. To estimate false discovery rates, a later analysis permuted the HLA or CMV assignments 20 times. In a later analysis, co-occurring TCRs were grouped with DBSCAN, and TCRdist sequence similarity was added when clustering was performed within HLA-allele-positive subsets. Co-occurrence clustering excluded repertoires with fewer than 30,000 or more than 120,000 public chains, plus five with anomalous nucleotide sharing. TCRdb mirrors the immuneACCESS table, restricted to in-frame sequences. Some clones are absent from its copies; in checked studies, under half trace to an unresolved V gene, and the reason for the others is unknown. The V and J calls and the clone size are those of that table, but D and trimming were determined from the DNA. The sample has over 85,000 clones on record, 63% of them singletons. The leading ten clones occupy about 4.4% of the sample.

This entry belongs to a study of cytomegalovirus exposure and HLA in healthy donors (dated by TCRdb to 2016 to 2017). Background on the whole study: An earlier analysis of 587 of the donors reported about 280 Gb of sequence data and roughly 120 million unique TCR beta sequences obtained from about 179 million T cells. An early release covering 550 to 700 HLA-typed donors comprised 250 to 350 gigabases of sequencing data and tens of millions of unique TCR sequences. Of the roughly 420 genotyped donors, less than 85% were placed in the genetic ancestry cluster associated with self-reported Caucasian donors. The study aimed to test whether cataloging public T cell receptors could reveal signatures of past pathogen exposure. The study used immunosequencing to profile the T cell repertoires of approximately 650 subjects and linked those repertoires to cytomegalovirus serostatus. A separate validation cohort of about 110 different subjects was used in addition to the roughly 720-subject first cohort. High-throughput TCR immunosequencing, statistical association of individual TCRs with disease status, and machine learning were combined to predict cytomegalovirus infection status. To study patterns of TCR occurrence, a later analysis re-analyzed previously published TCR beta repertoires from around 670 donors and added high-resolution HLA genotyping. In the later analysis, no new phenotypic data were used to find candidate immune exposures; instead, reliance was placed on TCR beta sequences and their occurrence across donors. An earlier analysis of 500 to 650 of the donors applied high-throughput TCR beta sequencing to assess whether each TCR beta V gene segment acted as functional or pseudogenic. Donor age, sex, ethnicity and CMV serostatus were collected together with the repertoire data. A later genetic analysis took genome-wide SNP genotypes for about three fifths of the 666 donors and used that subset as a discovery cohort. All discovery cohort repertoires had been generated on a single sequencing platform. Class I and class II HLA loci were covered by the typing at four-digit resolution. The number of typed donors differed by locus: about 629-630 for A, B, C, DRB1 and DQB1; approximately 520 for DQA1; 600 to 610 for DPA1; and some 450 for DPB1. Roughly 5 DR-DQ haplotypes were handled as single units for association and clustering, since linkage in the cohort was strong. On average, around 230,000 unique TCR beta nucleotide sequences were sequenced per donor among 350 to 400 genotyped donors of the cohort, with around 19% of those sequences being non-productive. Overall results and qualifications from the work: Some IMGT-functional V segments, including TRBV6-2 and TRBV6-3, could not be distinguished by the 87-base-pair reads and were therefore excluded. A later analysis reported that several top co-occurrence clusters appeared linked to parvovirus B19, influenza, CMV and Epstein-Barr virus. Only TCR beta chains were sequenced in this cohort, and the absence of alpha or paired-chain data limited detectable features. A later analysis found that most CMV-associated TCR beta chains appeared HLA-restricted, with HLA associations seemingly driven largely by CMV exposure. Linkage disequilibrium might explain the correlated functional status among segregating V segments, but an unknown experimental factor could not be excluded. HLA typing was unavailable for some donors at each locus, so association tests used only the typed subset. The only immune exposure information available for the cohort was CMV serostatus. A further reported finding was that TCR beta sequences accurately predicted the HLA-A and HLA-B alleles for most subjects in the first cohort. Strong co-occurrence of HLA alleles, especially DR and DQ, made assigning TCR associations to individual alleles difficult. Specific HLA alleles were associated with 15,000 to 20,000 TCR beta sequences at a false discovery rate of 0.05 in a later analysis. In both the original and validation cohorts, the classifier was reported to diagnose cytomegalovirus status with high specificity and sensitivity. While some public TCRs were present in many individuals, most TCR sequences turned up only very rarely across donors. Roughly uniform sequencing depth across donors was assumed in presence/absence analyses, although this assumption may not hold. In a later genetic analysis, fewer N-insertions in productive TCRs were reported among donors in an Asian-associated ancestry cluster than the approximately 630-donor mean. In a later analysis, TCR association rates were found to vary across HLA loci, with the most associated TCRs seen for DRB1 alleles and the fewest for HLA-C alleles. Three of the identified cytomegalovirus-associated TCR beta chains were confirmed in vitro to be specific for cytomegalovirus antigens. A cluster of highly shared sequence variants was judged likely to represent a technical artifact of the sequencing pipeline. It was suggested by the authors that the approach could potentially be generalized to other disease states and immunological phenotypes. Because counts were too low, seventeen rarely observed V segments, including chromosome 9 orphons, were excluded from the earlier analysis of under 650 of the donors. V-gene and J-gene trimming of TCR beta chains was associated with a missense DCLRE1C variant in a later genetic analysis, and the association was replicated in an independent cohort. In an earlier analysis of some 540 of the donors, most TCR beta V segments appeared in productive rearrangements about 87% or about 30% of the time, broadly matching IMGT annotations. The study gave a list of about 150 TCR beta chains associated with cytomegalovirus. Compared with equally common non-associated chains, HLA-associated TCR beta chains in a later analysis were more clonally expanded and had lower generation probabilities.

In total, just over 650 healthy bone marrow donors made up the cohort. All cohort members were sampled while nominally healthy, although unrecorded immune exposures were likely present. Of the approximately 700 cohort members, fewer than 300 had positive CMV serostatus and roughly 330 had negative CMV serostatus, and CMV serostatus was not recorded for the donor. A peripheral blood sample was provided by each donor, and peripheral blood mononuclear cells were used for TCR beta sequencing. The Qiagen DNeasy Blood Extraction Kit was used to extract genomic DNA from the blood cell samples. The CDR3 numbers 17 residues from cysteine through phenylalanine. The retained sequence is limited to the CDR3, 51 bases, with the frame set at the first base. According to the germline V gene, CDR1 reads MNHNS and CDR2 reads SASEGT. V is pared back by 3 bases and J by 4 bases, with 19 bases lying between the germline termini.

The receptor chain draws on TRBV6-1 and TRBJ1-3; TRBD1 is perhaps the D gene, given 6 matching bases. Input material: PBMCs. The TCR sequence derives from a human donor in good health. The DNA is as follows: TGTGCCAGCAGTGATAAGAACAGGGTCCCACTCGGAAACACCATATATTTT. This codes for CASSDKNRVPLGNTIYF.